The 17 T cell receptor beta chains presented below share a single source sample, sequenced in a study of T cell repertoires in cytomegalovirus infection. TCRdb reprocessed the reads via MiXCR and lists one record per CDR3 protein. The table includes about 400,000 distinct CDR3 sequences, less than 20% detected once. Sequenced material: PBMCs. The receptors were gathered from a human donor in good health (CMV status not recorded). Some clones in this sample may be carry-over from other donors' samples.

V usage is TRBV5-1 and J usage is TRBJ1-1; D remains ambiguous. The CDR3 is 12 amino acids. Trimming cost V 4 bases and J 6 bases, with 10 bases left between them. CDR1 is SGHRS and CDR2 is YFSETQ in the germline V gene. For the CDR3, the DNA is TGCGCCAGCAGCAGACTCGGGTCTGAAGCTTTCTTT. This translates into CASSRLGSEAFF.

In its sample, this clonotype was seen many times. This chain connects TRBV12-3 or TRBV12-4 to TRBJ1-6; 8 positions agree with TRBD1. Germline trimming cut 5 bases from V and 13 bases from J; bases unmatched to any gene: 10. The CDR3 spans 14 residues. CDR3 loop: CASSLRTGPSPLHF. CDR3 DNA sequence: TGTGCCAGCAGTCTTAGGACAGGGCCATCCCCCCTCCACTTT.

The V gene is TRBV6-8, the J gene TRBJ1-2; 11 bases line up with TRBD1. V trimming: 4 bases; J trimming: 6 bases; junction bases outside the gene matches: 4. Looked up from germline, CDR1 is MNHGY and CDR2 is SAAAGT. The CDR3 runs to 14 residues. CDR3 region: CASSSPGQGDGYTF. The CDR3 DNA sequence: TGTGCCAGCAGTTCCCCGGGACAGGGGGATGGCTACACCTTC.

This clonotype was seen repeatedly, ten times or more. The CDR3 sequence is CATRHLLGRNQPQHF. CDR3 DNA: TGTGCCACCCGTCACCTCCTCGGGCGCAATCAGCCCCAGCATTTT. The chain recombines TRBV19 with TRBJ1-5; D gene unclear. CDR3 length: 15 residues. CDR1 and CDR2 from the germline V gene are LNHDA and SQIVND (reference sequence). Trimming pared 10 bases from V and 2 bases from J, leaving 18 bases between.

The chain has TRBV6-6 and TRBJ2-7; D is tentatively TRBD1 or TRBD2 (7 bases each). Per the germline V gene, CDR1 is MNHNY and CDR2 is SVGAGI (reference sequence). V shed 11 bases and J shed 3 bases, with 20 bases lying between them. This CDR3 is built from 14 residues. The CDR3, as DNA: TGTGCCGCAAGGGGGAGGGGGCGTATCTACGAGCAGTACTTC. It yields the protein CAARGRGRIYEQYF.

The chain employs TRBV7-7 and TRBJ2-3, with 9 bases lining up with TRBD1. Germline V lookup: CDR1 SSHAT, CDR2 FNYEAQ (reference sequence). This CDR3 contains 13 residues. After removal of 8 bases from V and 4 bases from J, the junction contained 4 bases not matched to a gene. The CDR3 loop is CASGTGFADTQYF. Here the CDR3 DNA reads TGTGCCAGCGGGACAGGGTTCGCAGATACGCAGTATTTT.

The CDR3 nucleotides are TGCAGTGCTTCCGGGGACAGTAATAATGAGCAGTTCTTC. Its protein is CSASGDSNNEQFF. The chain carries TRBV20-1 and TRBJ2-1, with 7 bases that match TRBD1. The germline V gene encodes CDR1 DFQATT and CDR2 SNEGSKA (reference sequence). The CDR3 covers 13 residues. V lost 5 bases to trimming and J lost 7 bases; unmatched junction nucleotides: 8.

This clonotype was seen many times. The gene calls are TRBV5-8 and TRBJ1-5, with D unclear. CDR1 is SGHTS and CDR2 is YDEGEE in the germline V gene. V gave up 4 bases and J gave up 4 bases, with 9 bases separating them. The CDR3 loop spans 13 amino acids. The CDR3 spells CASSKDKNQPQHF. CDR3 DNA: TGTGCCAGCAGCAAAGACAAGAATCAGCCCCAGCATTTT. The full variable domain, rest sourced from reference TRBV5-8 and TRBJ1-5, is EAGVTQSPTHLIKTRGQQATLRCSPISGHTSVYWYQQALGLGLQFLLWYDEGEERNRGNFPPRFSGRQFPNYSSELNVNALELEDSALYLCASSKDKNQPQHFGDGTRLSIL.

The CDR3 here is CASSQAVASDTQYF. CDR3 in DNA: TGTGCCAGCAGCCAAGCCGTGGCGTCCGATACGCAGTATTTT. The chain combines TRBV3-1 with TRBJ2-3, with D unclear. Germline values: CDR1 LGHDT, CDR2 YNNKEL (reference sequence). Deletions cut 1 base from V and 6 bases from J, with 11 bases between. The CDR3 loop spans 14 amino acids.

V is TRBV7-9 and J is TRBJ1-1; D not certain. V was cut by 4 bases and J by 0 bases, with 6 bases left in between. Per the germline V gene, CDR1 is SEHNR and CDR2 is FQNEAQ (reference sequence). This CDR3 contains 13 residues. The CDR3 loop reads CASSSFMNTEAFF. The CDR3 coding sequence is TGTGCCAGCAGCTCTTTCATGAACACTGAAGCTTTCTTT.

In its sample, this clonotype was seen a few times. CDR3 loop: CASSLDSDGYEQYF. The CDR3 DNA reads as TGTGCCAGCAGCTTAGACTCGGATGGGTACGAGCAGTACTTC. The chain has TRBV7-2 and TRBJ2-7; no clear D. Germline V CDR1 and CDR2: SGHTA, FQGNSA. This CDR3 is built from 14 residues. Between the trimmed V and J ends, which lost 1 base and 4 bases, there was a span of 11 bases.

The rearrangement joins TRBV9 to TRBJ2-7; D is unclear. V was cut by 0 bases and J by 0 bases, with 13 bases left in between. CDR3 length equals 16 residues. From germline, CDR1 is SGDLS and CDR2 YYNGEE. DNA of the CDR3: TGTGCCAGCAGCGTAGCCGCGGACGGATACTCCTACGAGCAGTACTTC. Its protein is CASSVAADGYSYEQYF.

This clonotype came up many times. The chain recombines TRBV7-2 with TRBJ2-3, with D perhaps matching TRBD1 or TRBD2 (5 bases each). The V end was cut by 5 bases, the J end by 6 bases, with 15 bases between. The CDR3 extends over 14 amino acids. Germline V gene sequence: CDR1 SGHTA, CDR2 FQGNSA. In nucleotides, the CDR3 is TGTGCCAGCAGCGCCCTTGGGGGACCCGATACGCAGTATTTT. Amino acid sequence: CASSALGGPDTQYF.

This clonotype was seen at least ten times. CDR3 nucleotides: TGTGCCAGCAGCCCGGGGGTGGGTGAAAAACTGTTTTTT. It is translated as CASSPGVGEKLFF. The chain joins TRBV11-2 to TRBJ1-4; TRBD1 might be the D (5 bases). The V gene's germline CDR1 is SGHAT and CDR2 FQNNGV. The length of the CDR3 is 13 residues. V was pared by 5 bases and J by 7 bases, with 11 bases between.

The chain combines TRBV7-9 with TRBJ2-5; possibly TRBD2 for D (6 bases). CDR1 is SEHNR, CDR2 FQNEAQ, per germline (reference sequence). Trimming left V 5 bases short and J 5 bases short, with 21 bases between. This CDR3 has 16 amino acids. DNA of the CDR3: TGTGCCAGCAGCCAACGGAGGGCGGGGCATGGTGAGACCCAGTACTTC. Amino acids: CASSQRRAGHGETQYF. The whole variable domain, remainder taken from reference TRBV7-9 and TRBJ2-5, is DTGVSQNPRHKITKRGQNVTFRCDPISEHNRLYWYRQTLGQGPEFLTYFQNEAQLEKSRLLSDRFSAERPKGSFSTLEIQRTEQGDSAMYLCASSQRRAGHGETQYFGPGTRLLVL.

This clonotype was picked up a small number of times. The genes are TRBV10-3 and TRBJ2-5; maybe TRBD2 (5 bases). V lost 6 bases and J lost 5, with 13 bases in between. CDR1 ENHRY and CDR2 SYGVKD come from the germline V gene. This CDR3 is 13 amino acids long. The CDR3 DNA reads as TGTGCCATCAGCGGGGAAGGGAAGGAGACCCAGTACTTC. It translates to CAISGEGKETQYF.

Concerning this clonotype itself: This CDR3 fails to terminate in the conserved phenylalanine or tryptophan, so it likely reflects a read error. J is TRBJ2-7 and V is TRBV12-3 or TRBV12-4; 7 bases map to TRBD2. Unmatched junction bases numbered 10, after V lost 5 bases and J lost 3 bases. This CDR3 is built from 15 residues. The CDR3 reads CASSPKAGYIYEQYI. CDR3 in DNA: TGTGCCAGCAGTCCCAAAGCGGGGTATATCTACGAGCAGTACATC.